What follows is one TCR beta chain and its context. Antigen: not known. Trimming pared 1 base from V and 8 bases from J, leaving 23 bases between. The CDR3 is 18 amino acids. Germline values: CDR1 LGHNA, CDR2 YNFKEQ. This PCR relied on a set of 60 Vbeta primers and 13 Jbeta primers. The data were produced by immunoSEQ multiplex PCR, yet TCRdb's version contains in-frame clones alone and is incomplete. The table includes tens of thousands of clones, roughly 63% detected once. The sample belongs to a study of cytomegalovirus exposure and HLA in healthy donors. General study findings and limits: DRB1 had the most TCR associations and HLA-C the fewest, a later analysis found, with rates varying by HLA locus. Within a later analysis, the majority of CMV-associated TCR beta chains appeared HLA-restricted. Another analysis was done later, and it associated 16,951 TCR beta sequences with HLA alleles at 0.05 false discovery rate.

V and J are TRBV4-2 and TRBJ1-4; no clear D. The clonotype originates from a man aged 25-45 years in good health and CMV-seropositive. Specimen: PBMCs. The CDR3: CASSQVGMVPGRVEKLFF. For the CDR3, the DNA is TGTGCCAGCAGCCAAGTGGGCATGGTCCCGGGGAGGGTCGAAAAACTGTTTTTT.